This T cell receptor (beta chain) was captured in a study of shared clonotypes between healthy human individuals. On this clone: Antigen: not known.

Donors were healthy HIV-negative adults without recent acute infections or vaccinations. The CDR3 runs to 14 residues. The ends were cut back, 5 bases at V and 10 bases at J, with 20 bases in the middle. Germline V gives CDR1 SGHAT, CDR2 FQNNGV. Study-level findings and limits: Naive CD4 clonotype sharing across four donors was 4.5% to 6%.

Method: immunoSEQ multiplex PCR; TCRdb's copy keeps in-frame clones and lacks some. The sample has more than 2,000,000 clones, just over 90% seen once; the top ten hold 0.39%. The sequenced material came from naive CD4+ T cells from PBMCs. Subset here: CD45RA+ positively selected. The TCR sequence derives from a man younger than 30 in good health. Some clones in this sample may be carry-over from other donors' samples. The gene calls are TRBV11-2 and TRBJ2-5; D possibly corresponds to TRBD1 (6 bases). The CDR3 here is CASSPIRGVRDQYF. CDR3 DNA: TGTGCCAGCAGCCCAATCAGGGGTGTTCGGGACCAGTACTTC.